The 8 T cell receptor beta chains reported below all come from one sample, sequenced in a study of T cells in Graves' hyperthyroidism and ophthalmopathy. There were TCR beta CDR3 regions amplified from RNA transcripts. During a first-round RT-PCR of the TCR CDR3, the HTBI primer set was used. TCRdb called the multiplex PCR reads again in MiXCR, with one record for every CDR3 protein. The table records 600,000 to 850,000 distinct CDR3 sequences, under 20% of them present only once. Sequencing was carried out using blood. The origin of the receptors is a woman aged 45 to 65 with Graves' hyperthyroidism that later progressed to Graves' ophthalmopathy.

CDR3 bases: TGTGCCAGTACACAAGGTTCAGCGAAAGAGCAGTTCTTC. Translated, it gives CASTQGSAKEQFF. The V and J genes are TRBV6-2 or TRBV6-3 and TRBJ2-1; D gene uncertain. The CDR3 is made up of 13 amino acids. CDR1 and CDR2 (germline): MNHEY, SVGEGT. The V end lost 9 bases, the J end lost 10 bases, and 19 bases lay between the germline ends.

The chain links TRBV6-9 to TRBJ2-7; D gene ambiguous. The V end lost 3 bases, the J end lost 5 bases, and 11 bases lay between the germline ends. Germline loops: CDR1 MNHGY, CDR2 SVAAGI. This CDR3 comprises 13 residues. DNA of the CDR3: TGTGCCAGCAGTTACGGGTCTGGGGACGAGCAGTACTTC. Encoded protein: CASSYGSGDEQYF.

This clonotype turned up a few times. This chain links TRBV30 with TRBJ1-1; 12 positions match TRBD1. V was clipped by 4 bases and J by 8 bases; unmatched bases: 8. Germline V CDR1 and CDR2: GTSNPN, SVGIG (reference sequence). The CDR3 is made up of 14 amino acids. The CDR3 protein is CAWTRDRGLGEAFF. The DNA for the CDR3 is TGTGCCTGGACCCGGGACAGGGGGCTGGGGGAAGCTTTCTTT.

Only a few counts were recorded for this clonotype. The J gene is TRBJ2-5, the V gene TRBV30; TRBD2 aligns across 8 bases. With V trimmed by 0 bases and J by 6 bases, 12 bases remained unmatched. Germline V gives CDR1 GTSNPN, CDR2 SVGIG (reference sequence). The CDR3 covers 16 residues. CDR3 DNA: TGTGCCTGGAGTGTTGGACTAGCCGGCGCCGGCAAGACCCAGTACTTC. Its protein product is CAWSVGLAGAGKTQYF.

The rearrangement uses TRBV12-3 or TRBV12-4 and TRBJ1-5, with TRBD1 matching 9 bases. With 3 bases clipped from V and 2 bases from J, the junction kept 5 bases outside the gene matches. The CDR3 runs to 16 residues. In DNA form, the CDR3 reads TGTGCCAGCAGTTTGGGACAGGGTCACGGCAATCAGCCCCAGCATTTT. This encodes CASSLGQGHGNQPQHF.

This chain uses TRBV6-2 or TRBV6-3 with TRBJ2-1; the match to TRBD2 covers 11 bases. Losses at the gene ends were 3 bases for V and 7 bases for J; bases not matched to a gene: 5. CDR3 length: 15 amino acids. CDR1 is MNHEY, CDR2 SVGEGT, per germline. CDR3 loop: CASSYSGGARNEQFF. The CDR3 DNA is TGTGCCAGCAGTTATAGCGGGGGGGCTAGGAATGAGCAGTTCTTC.

This clonotype turned up a few times. A much bigger clone sits one base away, suggesting this may be a read error. The rearrangement uses TRBV18 and TRBJ2-3; TRBD2 matches at 7 bases. Germline values: CDR1 KGHSH, CDR2 LQKENI. This CDR3 contains 15 residues. For the CDR3, the DNA is TGTGCCAGCCCACCTGGGCGGGGGAACACAGATACGCAGTATTTT. It is translated as CASPPGRGNTDTQYF.

The V gene is TRBV6-1, the J gene TRBJ2-3; a weak D match, TRBD2 (5 bases). The CDR3 has 14 residues. Germline loops: CDR1 MNHNS, CDR2 SASEGT. The V end lost 6 bases, the J end lost 5 bases, and 15 bases lay between the germline ends. The CDR3 region has the DNA TGTGCCAGCAGCGGGAATGGTTTTGGAGATACGCAGTATTTT. This codes for CASSGNGFGDTQYF.